The 11 T cell receptor beta chains in this list originate from one sample, sequenced in a study of T cells in Graves' hyperthyroidism and ophthalmopathy. The TCR beta CDR3 regions underwent amplification using RNA transcripts as the source. The study used the HTBI primer set for a first-round RT-PCR of the TCR CDR3. TCRdb analysed the multiplex PCR reads with MiXCR anew, one entry per CDR3 protein. The repertoire holds around 300,000 distinct CDR3 sequences, with approximately 15% as singletons. The source material was blood. These receptors all come from a woman in her twenties or thirties with Graves' hyperthyroidism.

In DNA form, the CDR3 reads TGTGCCAGCAATGACAGGGAAGCACGAGGCTACACCTTC. As protein: CASNDREARGYTF. This sequence joins TRBV6-1 and TRBJ1-2, with 7 bases identical to TRBD1. CDR3 size: 13 residues. CDR1 is MNHNS and CDR2 is SASEGT in the germline V gene. V was pared by 7 bases and J by 8 bases, with 10 bases of the junction left unmatched.

In its sample, this clonotype was seen many times. V gene TRBV7-9 combines with J gene TRBJ2-5, with TRBD1 identical over 9 bases. The CDR3 has 14 residues. Germline lookup yields CDR1 SEHNR and CDR2 FQNEAQ (reference sequence). After removal of 1 base from V and 5 bases from J, the junction contained 2 bases not matched to a gene. The CDR3 spells CASSLVGTGETQYF. In DNA form, the CDR3 reads TGTGCCAGCAGCTTAGTGGGGACAGGGGAGACCCAGTACTTC. The whole variable domain, filled in from reference TRBV7-9 and TRBJ2-5, reads DTGVSQNPRHKITKRGQNVTFRCDPISEHNRLYWYRQTLGQGPEFLTYFQNEAQLEKSRLLSDRFSAERPKGSFSTLEIQRTEQGDSAMYLCASSLVGTGETQYFGPGTRLLVL.

There are a few counts of this clonotype. The chain couples TRBV9 to TRBJ2-3; possible D gene TRBD1, 6 bases. Between the trimmed V and J ends, which lost 4 bases and 0 bases, there was a span of 9 bases. The CDR3 totals 14 residues. The germline V gene has CDR1 SGDLS and CDR2 YYNGEE. CDR3 DNA: TGTGCCAGCAGCCGCCAGGGGAGCACAGATACGCAGTATTTT. This encodes CASSRQGSTDTQYF.

This clonotype was found many times. The chain is built from TRBV9 and TRBJ2-2, with D uncertain. Trimming left V 0 bases short and J 7 bases short, with 10 bases between. Per germline, CDR1 SGDLS and CDR2 YYNGEE. The CDR3 is 14 amino acids. DNA of the CDR3: TGTGCCAGCAGCGTAGGTGACGTAGACGGGGAGCTGTTTTTT. It codes for CASSVGDVDGELFF.

This clonotype has a count of ten or more. This sequence joins TRBV12-3 or TRBV12-4 and TRBJ2-3; 12 bases match TRBD2. Trimming cost V 4 bases and J 5 bases; bases outside gene matches: 7. The CDR3 has 16 amino acids. CDR3 sequence (DNA): TGTGCCAGCAGTTCCCCTAGCGGGAGGGCCGTAGATACGCAGTATTTT. This encodes CASSSPSGRAVDTQYF.

This clonotype has only a few counts. The rearrangement joins TRBV10-3 to TRBJ2-1; D possibly corresponds to TRBD2 (6 bases). Germline V gene lookup returns CDR1 ENHRY and CDR2 SYGVKD. CDR3 length: 13 amino acids. Trimming took 10 bases from V and 6 from J, leaving 16 bases between them. CDR3 nucleotides: TGTGCCACGGGGGATTTAGGAGGCAATGAGCAGTTCTTC. It specifies CATGDLGGNEQFF.

This clonotype occurred many times. The rearrangement joins TRBV29-1 to TRBJ2-5, with D tentatively TRBD1 (5 bases). The CDR3 has 13 amino acids. Trimming pared 0 bases from V and 7 bases from J, leaving 12 bases between. CDR1 and CDR2 from the germline V gene are SQVTM and ANQGSEA. CDR3 in DNA: TGCAGCGTTGAAGAGGCAGGTCAGGGGACCCAGTACTTC. This gives the protein CSVEEAGQGTQYF.

The table lists this clonotype with a few counts. The V call is TRBV19, the J call TRBJ2-1; 16 bases match TRBD2. Germline values: CDR1 LNHDA, CDR2 SQIVND (reference sequence). The CDR3 has 18 residues. J gave up 0 bases and V 6 bases, and 5 bases lay outside the gene matches. This CDR3 reads CASRGTSGRASSYNEQFF. CDR3 in DNA: TGTGCCAGTAGAGGGACTAGCGGGAGGGCAAGCTCCTACAATGAGCAGTTCTTC.

This clonotype has at least ten counts. The CDR3 coding sequence is TGTGCCAGCAGTTCAATTTACAATGAGCAGTTCTTC. Amino acid sequence: CASSSIYNEQFF. The J gene is TRBJ2-1, the V gene TRBV6-1, with D unclear. From germline, CDR1 is MNHNS and CDR2 SASEGT. V was cut by 5 bases and J by 4 bases, with 6 bases left in between. This CDR3 region has 12 residues.

At least ten counts were recorded for this clonotype. V usage is TRBV2 and J usage is TRBJ2-7; the D gene is possibly TRBD1 (5 bases). Germline V lookup: CDR1 SNHLY, CDR2 FYNNEI. CDR3 length: 14 amino acids. Trimming removed 6 bases from V and 0 bases from J, with 12 bases in between. CDR3 bases: TGTGCCAGCAGGGCAACGGACACCTCCTACGAGCAGTACTTC. Amino acids: CASRATDTSYEQYF.

The V gene is TRBV3-1, the J gene TRBJ1-5, with D uncertain. The CDR3 totals 14 residues. Germline lookup yields CDR1 LGHDT and CDR2 YNNKEL (reference sequence). Between the trimmed V and J ends, which lost 1 base and 4 bases, there was a span of 8 bases. The CDR3 here is CASSQGVSNQPQHF. The DNA for the CDR3 is TGTGCCAGCAGCCAAGGGGTATCAAATCAGCCCCAGCATTTT.